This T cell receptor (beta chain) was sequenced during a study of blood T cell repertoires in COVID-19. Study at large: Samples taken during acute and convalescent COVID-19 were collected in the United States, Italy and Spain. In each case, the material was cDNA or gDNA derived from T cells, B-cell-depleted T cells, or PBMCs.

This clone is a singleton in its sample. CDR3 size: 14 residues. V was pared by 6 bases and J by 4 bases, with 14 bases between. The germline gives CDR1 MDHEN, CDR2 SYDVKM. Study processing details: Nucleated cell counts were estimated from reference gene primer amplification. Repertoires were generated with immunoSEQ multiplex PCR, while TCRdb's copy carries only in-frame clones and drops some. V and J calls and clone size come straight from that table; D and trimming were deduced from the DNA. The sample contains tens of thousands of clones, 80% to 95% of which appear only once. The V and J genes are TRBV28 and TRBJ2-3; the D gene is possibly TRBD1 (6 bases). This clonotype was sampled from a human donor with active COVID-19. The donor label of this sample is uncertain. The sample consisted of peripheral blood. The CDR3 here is CASSNQQGPDTQYF. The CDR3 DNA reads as TGTGCCAGCAGCAACCAACAGGGTCCAGATACGCAGTATTTT. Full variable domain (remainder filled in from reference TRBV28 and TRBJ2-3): DVKVTQSSRYLVKRTGEKVFLECVQDMDHENMFWYRQDPGLGLRLIYFSYDVKMKEKGDIPEGYSVSREKKERFSLILESASTNQTSMYLCASSNQQGPDTQYFGPGTRLTVL.